This T cell receptor beta chain is from a study of shared clonotypes between healthy human individuals. The CDR3 covers 15 residues. Germline V gene lookup returns CDR1 SGHRS and CDR2 YFSETQ. Between the trimmed V and J ends, which lost 3 bases and 4 bases, there was a span of 17 bases. Regarding this clone: Its antigen is unidentified.

Regarding the study as a whole: Generation probability values for non-shared clonotypes were lower than those for clonotypes shared by all four donors. Larger richness was generally estimated for naive than memory subsets. The naive CD4 repertoires of several donors were compared, and approximately 4.5% of clonotypes were shared.

It was across several immunoSEQ plates that each subset's genomic DNA was evenly split. Assay used: immunoSEQ multiplex PCR; TCRdb lists only in-frame clones, some missing. This table has a few million clones, just under 95% appearing once. The sample taken for sequencing was naive CD4+ T cells from PBMCs. Subset meaning: CD45RA+ positively selected. This TCR was recovered from a man between 18 and 35 years old in good health. Some clones in this sample may be carry-over from other donors' samples. This chain connects TRBV5-1 to TRBJ2-7, with a tentative D call TRBD2 (6 bases). In nucleotides, the CDR3 is TGCGCCAGCAGCTATGGCGACGGGAGCGGTTACGAGCAGTACTTC. Its translation is CASSYGDGSGYEQYF.